Listed below are T cell receptor beta chains from one sample, sequenced in a study of cytomegalovirus exposure and HLA in healthy donors. Here immunoSEQ multiplex PCR was the method, and the copy in TCRdb shows in-frame clones only, minus some. This table lists 91,000 or so clones. The source material was PBMCs. All receptors come from a woman aged 25 to 39 in good health and CMV-seronegative. Both conserved end residues are part of each CDR3. The order of the fields is J gene, V gene, CDR3 protein.

j_call: TRBJ2-1
v_call: TRBV2
cdr3_aa: CASSEARGGGNEQFF

j_call: TRBJ2-1
v_call: TRBV19
cdr3_aa: CASSRLAGGQKNEQFF

j_call: TRBJ2-7
v_call: TRBV5-1
cdr3_aa: CASSLGRLGAGEQYF

j_call: TRBJ2-5
v_call: TRBV5-6
cdr3_aa: CASSSGQGGETQYF

j_call: TRBJ1-3
v_call: TRBV6-4
cdr3_aa: CVDSPLPGNTIYF

j_call: TRBJ2-1
v_call: TRBV12-5
cdr3_aa: CASGLVSSGLGDNEQFF

j_call: TRBJ2-3
v_call: TRBV7-3
cdr3_aa: CASSLAADTQYF

j_call: TRBJ1-2
v_call: TRBV28
cdr3_aa: CASSTSGTGNSYTF

j_call: TRBJ1-2
v_call: TRBV7-9
cdr3_aa: CASSLEQGHGYTF

j_call: TRBJ1-1
v_call: TRBV19
cdr3_aa: CASSAGAGRTEAFF

j_call: TRBJ2-5
v_call: TRBV5-1
cdr3_aa: CASSQGLSGETQYF

j_call: TRBJ1-5
v_call: TRBV6-6
cdr3_aa: CASSYQGDQPQHF

j_call: TRBJ1-4
v_call: TRBV18
cdr3_aa: CASSPRTGANEKLFF

j_call: TRBJ2-7
v_call: TRBV27
cdr3_aa: CASSLSAGVSYEQYF

j_call: TRBJ2-3
v_call: TRBV7-2
cdr3_aa: CASSLAREAGTQYF

j_call: TRBJ1-2
v_call: TRBV28
cdr3_aa: CASTPQGTHYGYTF

j_call: TRBJ2-1
v_call: TRBV6-1
cdr3_aa: CASIPTTGGSDEQFF

j_call: TRBJ2-1
v_call: TRBV4-1
cdr3_aa: CASSQGSSGFSYNEQFF

j_call: TRBJ2-5
v_call: TRBV7-9
cdr3_aa: CASSLGFGSGSGYETQYF

j_call: TRBJ1-5
v_call: TRBV2
cdr3_aa: CASSPGLSNQPQHF

j_call: TRBJ2-2
v_call: TRBV7-9
cdr3_aa: CASSARRWGVSTGELFF

j_call: TRBJ2-1
v_call: TRBV5-4
cdr3_aa: CASSLGSGNSYNEQFF

j_call: TRBJ1-4
v_call: TRBV9
cdr3_aa: CASSSGTGWEKLFF

j_call: TRBJ1-1
v_call: TRBV30
cdr3_aa: CAWSHWEGTEAFF

j_call: .
v_call: TRBV7-2
cdr3_aa: CASSPRTGGHEQYF

j_call: TRBJ2-7
v_call: TRBV11-2
cdr3_aa: CASGRDRDSYEQYF

j_call: TRBJ2-5
v_call: TRBV10-3
cdr3_aa: CAISGREETQYF

j_call: TRBJ2-4
v_call: TRBV2
cdr3_aa: CASRDSSSPKNIQYF

j_call: TRBJ2-7
v_call: TRBV27
cdr3_aa: CASSLTSPSYEQYF

j_call: TRBJ1-3
v_call: TRBV9
cdr3_aa: CASSTGTDGNTIYF

j_call: TRBJ1-2
v_call: TRBV7-9
cdr3_aa: CASSYMDPGGADYGYTF

j_call: TRBJ2-4
v_call: TRBV9
cdr3_aa: CASSVALGEGKNIQYF

j_call: TRBJ2-7
v_call: TRBV27
cdr3_aa: CASGQGAPRAYEQYF

j_call: TRBJ2-1
v_call: TRBV19
cdr3_aa: CASSIATSGRANEQFF

j_call: TRBJ1-2
v_call: TRBV27
cdr3_aa: CASGMGGDYGYTF

j_call: TRBJ1-2
v_call: TRBV9
cdr3_aa: CASSVGGGADYGYTF

j_call: TRBJ1-1
v_call: TRBV18
cdr3_aa: CASSLGGANTEAFF

j_call: TRBJ2-3
v_call: TRBV7-3
cdr3_aa: CASSLLGTGPDTQYF

j_call: TRBJ1-2
v_call: TRBV7-2
cdr3_aa: CASSATTGADYGYTF